Listed here are 18 T cell receptor beta chains from one sample, sequenced in a study of Ad26.COV2.S vaccination and SARS-CoV-2 variants. Profiled with immunoSEQ multiplex PCR; TCRdb holds only in-frame clones, not every one. The data show approximately 500,000 clones, around 85% seen once. Treatment specified: 15 to 20 received Ad26.COV2.S at low or high dose, single or two shots; about five received placebo; per-sample allocation not given. Day 63 after the first injection of vaccine or placebo was the sampling time. The material sequenced was peripheral blood, taken in a trial of Ad26.COV2.S vaccine versus placebo. The receptors derive from a person between 18 and 65 years old who received the Ad26.COV2.S COVID-19 vaccine or a placebo.

V is TRBV28 and J is TRBJ2-6, with D possibly TRBD2 on 7 matching bases. The germline V and J ends were trimmed by 7 bases and 0 bases, with 13 bases remaining between them. The CDR3 runs to 16 residues. Germline values: CDR1 MDHEN, CDR2 SYDVKM. The CDR3 nucleotides read TGTGCCAGCACGTACCGGGGGGCCTCTGGGGCCAACGTCCTGACTTTC. Encoded protein: CASTYRGASGANVLTF.

This clone was seen only a few times. The sample carries other DNA sequences with the same CDR3. V usage is TRBV5-1 and J usage is TRBJ1-1; D unclear. Trimming took 0 bases from V and 0 from J, leaving 9 bases between them. Germline CDR1 SGHRS, CDR2 YFSETQ. The CDR3 runs 15 residues. CDR3 residues: CASSLEGSLNTEAFF. DNA for the CDR3: TGCGCCAGCAGCTTGGAAGGATCCCTGAACACTGAAGCTTTCTTT.

Only a few counts were recorded for this clone. The genes are TRBV9 and TRBJ1-2; D gene ambiguous. This CDR3 region has 12 residues. Germline assignment: CDR1 SGDLS and CDR2 YYNGEE. V was shortened by 5 bases and J by 2 bases, with 7 bases between the two germline ends. The CDR3 region is CASSYTNYGYTF. Written as DNA, the CDR3 is TGTGCCAGCAGTTATACAAACTATGGCTACACCTTC.

J is TRBJ2-1 and V is TRBV6-2 or TRBV6-3; the D is unclear. The germline CDR1 and CDR2 sequences are MNHEY and SVGEGT. There are 17 residues in the CDR3. The V end was cut by 2 bases, the J end by 2 bases, with 16 bases between. This CDR3 reads CASSYPDGQGTYNEQFF. CDR3 nucleotides: TGTGCCAGCAGTTACCCAGACGGGCAAGGTACCTACAATGAGCAGTTCTTC.

V gene TRBV19 combines with J gene TRBJ2-3; 8 positions agree with TRBD2. J was trimmed by 5 bases and V by 6 bases; bases with no gene match: 13. CDR1 is LNHDA, CDR2 SQIVND, per germline (reference sequence). CDR3 length equals 16 residues. The chain's CDR3 is CASSGRAVFPQDTQYF. The CDR3, as DNA: TGTGCCAGTAGCGGGAGGGCTGTATTCCCACAAGATACGCAGTATTTT.

This sequence joins TRBV9 and TRBJ1-3; the D gene is possibly TRBD1 (6 bases). CDR1 and CDR2 from the germline V gene are SGDLS and YYNGEE. The CDR3 spans 14 residues. Trimming stripped 3 bases from V and 6 bases from J, with 13 bases between. The CDR3 region is CASSEGGTLNTIYF. The DNA of the CDR3 is TGTGCCAGCAGCGAGGGGGGGACTTTAAACACCATATATTTT.

The chain uses TRBV2 and TRBJ2-1; 9 bases agree with TRBD2. Germline V gene data show CDR1 as SNHLY and CDR2 as FYNNEI. The length of the CDR3 is 16 residues. V dropped 6 bases and J dropped 5; count of bases not matched to a gene: 11. CDR3 nucleotides: TGTGCCAGCAGCCCGGGGGGGACTAGCTTCCACAATGAGCAGTTCTTC. This gives the protein CASSPGGTSFHNEQFF.

The genes are TRBV21-1 and TRBJ1-2. TRBV21-1 is an annotated pseudogene. The CDR3 is made up of 13 amino acids. Written as DNA, the CDR3 is TGTGCCAGCAGCAAAGGGGAGCTTTATGGCTACACCTTC. This encodes CASSKGELYGYTF.

This clone turned up a few times. As DNA, the CDR3 is TGCGCCAGCAGCCAACGGGCAGAAGCGAATGAAAAACTGTTTTTT. Translating it yields CASSQRAEANEKLFF. V is TRBV4-3 and J is TRBJ1-4, with no clear D. The V gene lost 2 bases and the J gene lost 5 bases, with 12 bases spanning the gap. CDR1 is LGHNA, CDR2 YSLEER, per germline. This CDR3 is built from 15 residues.

The chain joins TRBV7-2 to TRBJ2-7; 7 nucleotides match TRBD1. There are 15 residues in the CDR3. The V segment lost 5 bases and the J segment 1 base; nucleotides outside the gene matches: 8. The germline gives CDR1 SGHTA, CDR2 FQGNSA. The CDR3 loop reads CASSHRGSRSYEQYF. The CDR3 DNA reads as TGTGCCAGCAGCCACAGGGGATCTAGGTCCTACGAGCAGTACTTC.

V usage is TRBV5-1 and J usage is TRBJ2-6; possible D gene TRBD2, 6 bases. V lost 2 bases and J 0 bases, leaving 9 bases between the germline ends. This CDR3 spans 16 amino acids. From germline, CDR1 is SGHRS and CDR2 YFSETQ. In DNA, the CDR3 is TGCGCCAGCAGCTTTGGGGGGATCTCTGGGGCCAACGTCCTGACTTTC. The encoded protein is CASSFGGISGANVLTF.

The chain links TRBV5-6 to TRBJ2-7, with D possibly called TRBD1 or TRBD2 (5 bases each). The germline V gene encodes CDR1 SGHDT and CDR2 YYEEEE. With 3 bases removed from V and 0 bases from J, the gap between germline ends came to 13 bases. The CDR3 extends over 15 amino acids. The CDR3 loop reads CASSSLGTGSYEQYF. The CDR3 DNA is TGTGCCAGCAGCTCCCTGGGGACGGGCTCCTACGAGCAGTACTTC.

The chain joins TRBV29-1 to TRBJ1-4; possibly TRBD1 for D (6 bases). CDR1 is SQVTM and CDR2 is ANQGSEA in the germline V gene. Between the trimmed V and J ends, which lost 5 bases and 4 bases, there was a span of 14 bases. The CDR3 is made up of 14 amino acids. The CDR3 loop is CSVIGQTDNEKLFF. The CDR3 region has the DNA TGCAGCGTTATCGGACAGACGGATAATGAAAAACTGTTTTTT.

This clone was found a few times. This chain links TRBV7-2 with TRBJ2-7; tentative D call: TRBD2 (5 bases). The CDR3 runs to 14 residues. Trimming pared 4 bases from V and 7 bases from J, leaving 17 bases between. Germline lookup yields CDR1 SGHTA and CDR2 FQGNSA. CDR3 in amino acids: CASSSPSRGWEQYF. The CDR3 coding sequence is TGTGCCAGCAGCTCCCCCAGCCGGGGATGGGAGCAGTACTTC.

V and J are TRBV5-1 and TRBJ2-1, with a weak D call TRBD2 (5 bases). The germline CDR1 and CDR2 sequences are SGHRS and YFSETQ. The CDR3 consists of 13 residues. Between the trimmed V and J ends, which lost 2 bases and 7 bases, there was a span of 10 bases. DNA of the CDR3: TGCGCCAGCAGCTTCGAGGGAGTGAATGAGCAGTTCTTC. It encodes CASSFEGVNEQFF.

This chain links TRBV6-1 with TRBJ2-1, with 15 positions matching TRBD2. Germline V lookup: CDR1 MNHNS, CDR2 SASEGT. The ends lost 0 bases at V and 7 bases at J; junction bases unmatched: 7. This CDR3 has 18 residues. This CDR3 reads CASSEAGTSGRRGNEQFF. The CDR3 DNA reads TGTGCCAGCAGTGAAGCGGGGACTAGCGGGAGGAGGGGTAATGAGCAGTTCTTC.

CDR3 DNA: TGTGCCAGCAGCGTAACCCATAGGGGGGGTGACTATGGCTACACCTTC. Protein product: CASSVTHRGGDYGYTF. The V and J genes are TRBV9 and TRBJ1-2; tentative D call: TRBD1 (6 bases). Germline loops: CDR1 SGDLS, CDR2 YYNGEE. Between the trimmed V and J ends, which lost 1 base and 3 bases, there was a span of 16 bases. The CDR3 sequence is 16 residues long.

The CDR3 here is CASSTGREKLFF. As DNA, the CDR3 is TGTGCCAGCTCAACAGGGCGTGAAAAACTGTTTTTT. This chain links TRBV28 with TRBJ1-4; the D gene is possibly TRBD1 (6 bases). CDR1 is MDHEN and CDR2 is SYDVKM in the germline V gene. V was pared by 8 bases and J by 7 bases, with 11 bases between. CDR3 length: 12 amino acids. The variable domain in full, with the rest retrieved from reference TRBV28 and TRBJ1-4, is DVKVTQSSRYLVKRTGEKVFLECVQDMDHENMFWYRQDPGLGLRLIYFSYDVKMKEKGDIPEGYSVSREKKERFSLILESASTNQTSMYLCASSTGREKLFFGSGTQLSVL.